This T cell receptor (beta chain) is from a study of PD-L1 blockade in urothelial cancer. Across the study: About 90% of the 29 patients were men who had bladder-origin urothelial cancer. Blood analyses occurred 3 weeks (second dose) and 6 weeks post treatment start. Patients had received 0 to 3 prior chemotherapy regimens.

Per the germline V gene, CDR1 is LNHDA and CDR2 is SQIVND (reference sequence). The length of the CDR3 is 13 residues. The V gene lost 3 bases and the J gene lost 6 bases, with 11 bases spanning the gap. Urothelial carcinoma, locally advanced or metastatic, affected the patients. The method was immunoSEQ multiplex PCR; TCRdb's version includes in-frame clones alone and lacks a portion of them. Of about 84,000 clones listed, over 80% were seen once; the top ten hold around 9.5%. Sequencing used PBMCs, obtained around atezolizumab (anti-PD-L1) treatment. The chain is built from TRBV19 and TRBJ1-2; D ambiguous. This sequence was found in an older man with urothelial cancer. The CDR3 coding sequence is TGTGCCAGTAGTATTACCGCACGGGATGGCTACACCTTC. Translating it yields CASSITARDGYTF.